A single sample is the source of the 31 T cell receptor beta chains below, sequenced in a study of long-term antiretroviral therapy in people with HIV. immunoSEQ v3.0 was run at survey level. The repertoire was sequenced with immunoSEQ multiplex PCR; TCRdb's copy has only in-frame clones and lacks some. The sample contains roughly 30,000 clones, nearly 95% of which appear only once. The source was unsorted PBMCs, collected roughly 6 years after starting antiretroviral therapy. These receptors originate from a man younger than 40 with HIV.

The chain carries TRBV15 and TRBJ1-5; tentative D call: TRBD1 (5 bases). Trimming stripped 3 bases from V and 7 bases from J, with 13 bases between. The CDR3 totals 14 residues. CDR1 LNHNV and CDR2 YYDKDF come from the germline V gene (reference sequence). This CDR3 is CATSSRQTGQPQHF. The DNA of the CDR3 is TGTGCCACCAGCAGTCGACAGACGGGGCAGCCCCAGCATTTT.

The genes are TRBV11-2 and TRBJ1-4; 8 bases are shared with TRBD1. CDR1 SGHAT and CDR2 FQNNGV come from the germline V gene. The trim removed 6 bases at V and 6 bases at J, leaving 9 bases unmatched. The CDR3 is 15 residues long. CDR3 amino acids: CASSSIRGRDEKLFF. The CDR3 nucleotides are TGTGCCAGCAGTTCAATCAGGGGGCGAGATGAAAAACTGTTTTTT.

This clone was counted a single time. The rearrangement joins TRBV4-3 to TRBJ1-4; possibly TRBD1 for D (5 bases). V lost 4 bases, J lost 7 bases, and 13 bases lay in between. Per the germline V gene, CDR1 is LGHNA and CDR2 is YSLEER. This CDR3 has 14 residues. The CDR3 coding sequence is TGCGCCAGCAGCCTAAGCAGGGTGCCTGAAAAACTGTTTTTT. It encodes CASSLSRVPEKLFF.

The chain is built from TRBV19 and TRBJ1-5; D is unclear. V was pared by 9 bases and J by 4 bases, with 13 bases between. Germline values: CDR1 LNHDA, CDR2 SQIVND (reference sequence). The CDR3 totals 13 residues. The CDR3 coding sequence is TGTGCCAGCGAATGGGGAACTAATCAGCCCCAGCATTTT. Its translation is CASEWGTNQPQHF.

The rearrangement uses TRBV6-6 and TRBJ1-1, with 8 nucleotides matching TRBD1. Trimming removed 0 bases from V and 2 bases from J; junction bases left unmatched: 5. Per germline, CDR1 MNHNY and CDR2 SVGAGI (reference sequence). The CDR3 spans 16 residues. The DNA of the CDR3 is TGTGCCAGCAGTTACTCTAGGCAGGGGGCTAACACTGAAGCTTTCTTT. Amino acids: CASSYSRQGANTEAFF.

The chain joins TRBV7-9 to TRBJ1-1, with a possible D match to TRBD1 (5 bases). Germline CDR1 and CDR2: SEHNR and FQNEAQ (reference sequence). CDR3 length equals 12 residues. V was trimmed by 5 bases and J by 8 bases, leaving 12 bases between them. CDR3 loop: CASSPQTAEAFF. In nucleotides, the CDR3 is TGTGCCAGCAGCCCCCAGACAGCAGAAGCTTTCTTT.

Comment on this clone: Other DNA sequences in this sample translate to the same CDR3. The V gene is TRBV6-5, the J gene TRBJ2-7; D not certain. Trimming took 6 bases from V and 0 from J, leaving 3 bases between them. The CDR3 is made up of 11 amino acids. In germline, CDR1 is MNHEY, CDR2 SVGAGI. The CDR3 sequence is CASRISYEQYF. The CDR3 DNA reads TGTGCCAGCAGGATCTCCTACGAGCAGTACTTC.

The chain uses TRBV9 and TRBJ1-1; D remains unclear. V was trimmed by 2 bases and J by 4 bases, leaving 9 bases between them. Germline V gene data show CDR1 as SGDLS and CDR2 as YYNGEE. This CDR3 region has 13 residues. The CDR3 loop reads CASSVGETTEAFF. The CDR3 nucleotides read TGTGCCAGCAGCGTGGGCGAGACCACTGAAGCTTTCTTT.

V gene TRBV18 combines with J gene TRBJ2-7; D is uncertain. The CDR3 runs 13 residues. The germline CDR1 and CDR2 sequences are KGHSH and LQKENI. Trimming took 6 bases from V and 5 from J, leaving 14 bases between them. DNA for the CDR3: TGTGCCAGCTCCTCGTCGGCTACGGACGAGCAGTACTTC. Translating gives CASSSSATDEQYF.

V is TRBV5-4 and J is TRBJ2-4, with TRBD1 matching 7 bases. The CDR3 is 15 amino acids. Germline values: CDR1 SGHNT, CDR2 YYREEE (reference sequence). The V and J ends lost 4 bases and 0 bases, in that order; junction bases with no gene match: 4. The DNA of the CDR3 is TGTGCCAGCAGCCGGGGACAGATAGCCAAAAACATTCAGTACTTC. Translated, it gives CASSRGQIAKNIQYF.

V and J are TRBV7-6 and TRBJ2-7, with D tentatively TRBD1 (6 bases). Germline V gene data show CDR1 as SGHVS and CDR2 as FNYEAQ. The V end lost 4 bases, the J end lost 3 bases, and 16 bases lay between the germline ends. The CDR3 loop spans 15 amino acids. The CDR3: CASSSSPLTGYEQYF. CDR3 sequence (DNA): TGTGCCAGCAGCTCTTCCCCGCTGACAGGCTACGAGCAGTACTTC.

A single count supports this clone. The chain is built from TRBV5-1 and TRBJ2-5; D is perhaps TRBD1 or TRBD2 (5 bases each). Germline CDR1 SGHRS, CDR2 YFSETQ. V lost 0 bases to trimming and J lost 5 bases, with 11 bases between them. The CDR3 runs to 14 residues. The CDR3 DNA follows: TGCGCCAGCAGCTTGGATAAGGGGACCGAGACCCAGTACTTC. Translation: CASSLDKGTETQYF.

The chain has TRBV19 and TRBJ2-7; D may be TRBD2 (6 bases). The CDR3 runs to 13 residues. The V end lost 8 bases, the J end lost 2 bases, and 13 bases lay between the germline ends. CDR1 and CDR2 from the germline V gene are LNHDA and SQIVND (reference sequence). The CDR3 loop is CASGGTSTYEQYF. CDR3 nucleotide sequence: TGTGCCAGTGGTGGGACTTCGACCTACGAGCAGTACTTC.

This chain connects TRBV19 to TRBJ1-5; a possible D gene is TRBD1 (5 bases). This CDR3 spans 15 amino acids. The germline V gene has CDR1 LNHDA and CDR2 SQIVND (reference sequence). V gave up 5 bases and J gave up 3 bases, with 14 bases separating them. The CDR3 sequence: CASSYDGTYNQPQHF. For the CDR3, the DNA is TGTGCCAGTAGTTATGACGGGACGTACAATCAGCCCCAGCATTTT. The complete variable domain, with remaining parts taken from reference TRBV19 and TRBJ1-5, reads DGGITQSPKYLFRKEGQNVTLSCEQNLNHDAMYWYRQDPGQGLRLIYYSQIVNDFQKGDIAEGYSVSREKKESFPLTVTSAQKNPTAFYLCASSYDGTYNQPQHFGDGTRLSIL.

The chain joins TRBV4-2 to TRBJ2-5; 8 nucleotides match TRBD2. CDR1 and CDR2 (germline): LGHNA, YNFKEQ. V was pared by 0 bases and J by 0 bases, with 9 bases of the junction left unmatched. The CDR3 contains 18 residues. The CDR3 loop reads CASSQDWDRGGYQETQYF. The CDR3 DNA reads TGTGCCAGCAGCCAAGACTGGGACCGGGGGGGGTACCAAGAGACCCAGTACTTC.

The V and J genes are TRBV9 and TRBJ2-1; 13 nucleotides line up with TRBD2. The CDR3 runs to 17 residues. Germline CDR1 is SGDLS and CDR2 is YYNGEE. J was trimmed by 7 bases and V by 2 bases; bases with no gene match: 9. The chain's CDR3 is CASSVALAGGPGNEQFF. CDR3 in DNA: TGTGCCAGCAGCGTCGCACTAGCGGGAGGGCCGGGGAATGAGCAGTTCTTC.

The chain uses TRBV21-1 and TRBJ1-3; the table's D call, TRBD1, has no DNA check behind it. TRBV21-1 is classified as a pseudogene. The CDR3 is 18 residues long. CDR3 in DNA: TGTGCCAGCAGCAAACCCTTGGACAGTCACACCTCTGGAAACACCATATATTTT. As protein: CASSKPLDSHTSGNTIYF.

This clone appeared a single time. In DNA form, the CDR3 reads TGTGCCAGCAGTTATCGGGGACAGGGTTCCCAGACTGAAGCTTTCTTT. It specifies CASSYRGQGSQTEAFF. V and J are TRBV6-8 and TRBJ1-1, with 9 bases fitting TRBD1. Germline loops: CDR1 MNHGY, CDR2 SAAAGT. This CDR3 region has 16 residues. The V gene end was trimmed by 3 bases and the J gene end by 5 bases; junction bases not matched to a gene: 10.

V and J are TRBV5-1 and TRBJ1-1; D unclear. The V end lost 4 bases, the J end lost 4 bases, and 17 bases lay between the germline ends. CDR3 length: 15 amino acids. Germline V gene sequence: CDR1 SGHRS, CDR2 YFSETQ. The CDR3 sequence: CASSAIKSRVTEAFF. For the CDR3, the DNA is TGCGCCAGCAGCGCCATTAAGAGCAGAGTCACTGAAGCTTTCTTT.

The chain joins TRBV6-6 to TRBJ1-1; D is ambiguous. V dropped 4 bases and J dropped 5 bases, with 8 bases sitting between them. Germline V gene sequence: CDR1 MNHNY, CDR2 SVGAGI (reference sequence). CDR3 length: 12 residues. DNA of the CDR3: TGTGCCAGCAGTTTGACGGGAACTGAAGCTTTCTTT. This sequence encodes CASSLTGTEAFF.

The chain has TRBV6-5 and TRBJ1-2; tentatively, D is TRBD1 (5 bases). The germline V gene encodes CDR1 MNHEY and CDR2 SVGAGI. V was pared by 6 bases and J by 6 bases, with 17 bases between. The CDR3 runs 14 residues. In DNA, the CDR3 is TGTGCCAGCAGAGCCGGGACGGGGCTGGATGGCTACACCTTC. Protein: CASRAGTGLDGYTF.

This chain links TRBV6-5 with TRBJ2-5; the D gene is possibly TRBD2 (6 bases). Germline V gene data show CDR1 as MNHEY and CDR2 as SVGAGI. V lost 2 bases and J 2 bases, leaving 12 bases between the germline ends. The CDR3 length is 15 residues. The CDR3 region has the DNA TGTGCCAGCAGTTACCGAAAACGGGGGCAAGAGACCCAGTACTTC. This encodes CASSYRKRGQETQYF.

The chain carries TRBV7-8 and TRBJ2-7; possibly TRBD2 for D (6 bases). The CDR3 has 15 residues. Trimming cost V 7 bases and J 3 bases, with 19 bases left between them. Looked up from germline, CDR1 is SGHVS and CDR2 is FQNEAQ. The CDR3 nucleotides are TGTGCCAGCATCAAATCCGGGGGATTTTTCTACGAGCAGTACTTC. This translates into CASIKSGGFFYEQYF.

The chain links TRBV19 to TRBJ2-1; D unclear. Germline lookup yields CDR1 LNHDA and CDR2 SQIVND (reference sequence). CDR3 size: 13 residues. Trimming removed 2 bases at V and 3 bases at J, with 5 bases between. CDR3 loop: CASSISSYNEQFF. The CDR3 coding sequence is TGTGCCAGTAGTATAAGCAGCTACAATGAGCAGTTCTTC.

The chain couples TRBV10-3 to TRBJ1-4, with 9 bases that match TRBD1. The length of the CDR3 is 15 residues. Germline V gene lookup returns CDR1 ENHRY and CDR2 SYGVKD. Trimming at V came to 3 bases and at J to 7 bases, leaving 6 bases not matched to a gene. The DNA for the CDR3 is TGTGCCATCAGTGATATTAAACAGGGGGCTGAAAAACTGTTTTTT. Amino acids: CAISDIKQGAEKLFF.

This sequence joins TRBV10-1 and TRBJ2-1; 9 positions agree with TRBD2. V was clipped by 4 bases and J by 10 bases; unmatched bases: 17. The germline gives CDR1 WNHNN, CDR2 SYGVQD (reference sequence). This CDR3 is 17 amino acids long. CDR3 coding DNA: TGCGCCAGCAGTGTTCGGTGGGCTAGCGGGACGTGGGACGAGCAGTTCTTC. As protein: CASSVRWASGTWDEQFF.

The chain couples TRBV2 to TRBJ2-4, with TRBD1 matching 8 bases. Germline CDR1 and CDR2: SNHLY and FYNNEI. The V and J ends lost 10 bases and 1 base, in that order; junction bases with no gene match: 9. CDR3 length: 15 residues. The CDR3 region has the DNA TGTGCCACTACCCCGGACAGGGCGGCCAAAAACATTCAGTACTTC. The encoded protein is CATTPDRAAKNIQYF.

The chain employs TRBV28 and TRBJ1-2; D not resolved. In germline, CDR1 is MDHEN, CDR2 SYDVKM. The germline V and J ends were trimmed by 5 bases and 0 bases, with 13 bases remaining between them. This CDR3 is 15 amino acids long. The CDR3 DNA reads TGTGCCAGCAGTCCTTACACCGGAGCTAACTATGGCTACACCTTC. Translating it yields CASSPYTGANYGYTF.

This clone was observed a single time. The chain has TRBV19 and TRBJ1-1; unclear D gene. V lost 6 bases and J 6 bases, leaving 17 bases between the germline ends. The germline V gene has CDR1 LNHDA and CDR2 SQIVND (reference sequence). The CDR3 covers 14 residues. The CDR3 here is CASSPRLQKAEAFF. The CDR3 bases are TGTGCCAGTAGCCCCCGACTGCAAAAGGCTGAAGCTTTCTTT.

CDR3 sequence: CASSGRTSGGTDTQYF. The CDR3 region has the DNA TGTGCCAGCAGCGGGAGGACTAGCGGGGGCACAGATACGCAGTATTTT. V and J are TRBV9 and TRBJ2-3; 12 bases match TRBD2. CDR3 length: 16 residues. The junction had 3 bases not matched to a gene; V was cut back by 3 bases and J by 1 base. Germline loops: CDR1 SGDLS, CDR2 YYNGEE. Supplemented by reference TRBV9 and TRBJ2-3, the full variable domain reads DSGVTQTPKHLITATGQRVTLRCSPRSGDLSVYWYQQSLDQGLQFLIQYYNGEERAKGNILERFSAQQFPDLHSELNLSSLELGDSALYFCASSGRTSGGTDTQYFGPGTRLTVL.

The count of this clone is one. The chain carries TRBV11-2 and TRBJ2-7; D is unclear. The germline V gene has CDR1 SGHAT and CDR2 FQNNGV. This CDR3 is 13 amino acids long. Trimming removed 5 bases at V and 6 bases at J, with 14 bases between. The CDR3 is CASSPNVRAEQYF. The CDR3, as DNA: TGTGCCAGCAGCCCTAATGTAAGGGCCGAGCAGTACTTC.